A single sample is the source of the 8 T cell receptor beta chains below, sequenced in a study of blood T cell repertoires in COVID-19 (dated by TCRdb to about 2020). The library was made by the immunoSEQ multiplex PCR assay. TCRdb holds this immuneACCESS table with in-frame rearrangements only. Some clones are missing; in checked studies, unresolved V genes explain under half, and the rest has no known cause. The sample includes approximately 180,000 clones, with about 90% observed a single time. The ten most abundant clones make up about 2.7% of the sample. Sequenced material: peripheral blood. The receptors originated from a man aged 35-49 years with active or convalescent COVID-19.

The V and J genes are TRBV29-1 and TRBJ2-7; 7 bases map to TRBD1. V dropped 4 bases and J dropped 6; count of bases not matched to a gene: 6. This CDR3 comprises 12 residues. Germline CDR1 is SQVTM and CDR2 is ANQGSEA. CDR3 coding DNA: TGCAGCGTTGGGGCAGGGGGTGGCGAGCAGTACTTC. Its translation is CSVGAGGGEQYF.

This clone was observed a handful of times. The V gene is TRBV11-2, the J gene TRBJ1-6, with 9 bases aligning to TRBD1. This CDR3 has 15 amino acids. The trim removed 0 bases at V and 7 bases at J, leaving 1 base unmatched. Looked up from germline, CDR1 is SGHAT and CDR2 is FQNNGV. The CDR3 reads CASSLDTGGNSPLHF. The CDR3 nucleotides are TGTGCCAGCAGCTTAGATACAGGGGGCAATTCACCCCTCCACTTT.

The chain has TRBV27 and TRBJ1-5, with D possibly matching TRBD1 (6 bases). Germline loops: CDR1 MNHEY, CDR2 SMNVEV (reference sequence). Trimming left V 5 bases short and J 2 bases short, with 7 bases between. The CDR3 is 13 residues long. The CDR3 loop reads CASSRQGNQPQHF. CDR3 DNA sequence: TGTGCCAGCAGTCGACAGGGCAATCAGCCCCAGCATTTT.

The chain uses TRBV19 and TRBJ2-3; 10 nucleotides match TRBD2. Germline assignment: CDR1 LNHDA and CDR2 SQIVND (reference sequence). After removal of 4 bases from V and 0 bases from J, the junction contained 4 bases not matched to a gene. The CDR3 is 16 amino acids. CDR3: CASSTAGGPSTDTQYF. The CDR3 region has the DNA TGTGCCAGTAGTACAGCGGGGGGGCCTAGCACAGATACGCAGTATTTT.

The CDR3 region is CASSIDRTGNQHF. Here the CDR3 DNA reads TGTGCCAGTAGTATAGATCGAACAGGGAACCAGCATTTT. The chain employs TRBV19 and TRBJ1-5; tentatively, D is TRBD1 (6 bases). CDR3 size: 13 residues. Trimming removed 0 bases at V and 12 bases at J, with 12 bases between. Germline-derived CDR1 and CDR2 are LNHDA and SQIVND (reference sequence).

The chain couples TRBV11-2 to TRBJ1-1, with 8 bases identical to TRBD1. Germline loops: CDR1 SGHAT, CDR2 FQNNGV. V was clipped by 5 bases and J by 2 bases; unmatched bases: 4. The CDR3 runs 14 residues. The CDR3 sequence: CASSTGGINTEAFF. The CDR3 region has the DNA TGTGCCAGCAGCACAGGGGGTATCAACACTGAAGCTTTCTTT.

The chain employs TRBV10-3 and TRBJ2-1; 9 bases agree with TRBD1. CDR3 length equals 14 residues. From germline, CDR1 is ENHRY and CDR2 SYGVKD. J lost 7 bases, V lost 7 bases, and 8 bases had no gene match. The chain's CDR3 is CAIMAGTGLNEQFF. The CDR3 coding sequence is TGTGCCATCATGGCAGGGACAGGGCTGAATGAGCAGTTCTTC.

This chain uses TRBV20-1 with TRBJ2-5; tentatively, D is TRBD1 (5 bases). The CDR3 is made up of 11 amino acids. V was shortened by 5 bases and J by 5 bases, with 9 bases between the two germline ends. Germline CDR1 and CDR2: DFQATT and SNEGSKA (reference sequence). In DNA, the CDR3 is TGCAGTGCTCAGGGAACGGAGACCCAGTACTTC. It yields the protein CSAQGTETQYF.